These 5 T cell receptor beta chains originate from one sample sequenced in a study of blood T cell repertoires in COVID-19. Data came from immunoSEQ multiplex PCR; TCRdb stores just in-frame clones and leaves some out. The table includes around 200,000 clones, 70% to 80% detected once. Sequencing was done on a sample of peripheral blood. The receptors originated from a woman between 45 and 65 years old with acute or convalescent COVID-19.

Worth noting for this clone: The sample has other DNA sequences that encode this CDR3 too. The CDR3 DNA reads TGTGCCAGCAGTTACTCCGGGACAGGCTCTGGAAACACCATATATTTT. Its protein is CASSYSGTGSGNTIYF. This chain uses TRBV6-5 with TRBJ1-3; 8 bases line up with TRBD1. Germline values: CDR1 MNHEY, CDR2 SVGAGI. The ends lost 0 bases at V and 0 bases at J; junction bases unmatched: 1. The CDR3 is made up of 16 amino acids.

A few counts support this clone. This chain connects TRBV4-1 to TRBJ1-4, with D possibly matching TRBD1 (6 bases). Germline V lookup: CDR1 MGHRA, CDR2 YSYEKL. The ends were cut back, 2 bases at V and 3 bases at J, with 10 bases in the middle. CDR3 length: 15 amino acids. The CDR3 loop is CASSQIGTSNEKLFF. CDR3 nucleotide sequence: TGCGCCAGCAGCCAAATCGGGACATCTAATGAAAAACTGTTTTTT.

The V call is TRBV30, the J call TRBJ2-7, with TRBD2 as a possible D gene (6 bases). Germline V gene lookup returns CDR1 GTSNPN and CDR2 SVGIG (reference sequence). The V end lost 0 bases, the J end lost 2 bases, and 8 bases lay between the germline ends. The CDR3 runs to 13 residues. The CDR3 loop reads CAWSVRLAYEQYF. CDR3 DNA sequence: TGTGCCTGGAGTGTACGACTAGCCTACGAGCAGTACTTC.

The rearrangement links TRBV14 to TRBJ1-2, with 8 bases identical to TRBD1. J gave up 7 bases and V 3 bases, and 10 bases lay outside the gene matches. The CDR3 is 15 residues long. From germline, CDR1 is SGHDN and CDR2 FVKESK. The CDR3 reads CASSHSGQGMAGYTF. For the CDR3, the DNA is TGTGCCAGCAGCCATTCAGGACAGGGTATGGCTGGCTACACCTTC.

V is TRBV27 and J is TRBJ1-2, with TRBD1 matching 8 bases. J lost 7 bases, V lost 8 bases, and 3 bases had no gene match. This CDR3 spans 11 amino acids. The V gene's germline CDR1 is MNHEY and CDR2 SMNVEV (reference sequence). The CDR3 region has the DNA TGTGCCAGCGGGACAGGAGTTGGCTACACCTTC. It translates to CASGTGVGYTF.